This T cell receptor (beta chain) is drawn from a study of control samples from healthy donors and cancer patients. The method was immunoSEQ multiplex PCR; TCRdb's version includes in-frame clones alone and lacks a portion of them. The sample yields approximately 130,000 clones, around 87% seen once. This CDR3 has 14 amino acids. Germline-derived CDR1 and CDR2 are KGHSH and LQKENI. V gave up 4 bases and J gave up 1 base, with 10 bases separating them. This TCR came from a man in his forties in good health. The chain is built from TRBV18 and TRBJ1-1; D gene ambiguous. Specimen: blood. This CDR3 reads CASSQAMGNTEAFF. CDR3 sequence (DNA): TGTGCCAGCTCACAAGCAATGGGGAACACTGAAGCTTTCTTT.